These T cell receptor beta chains were read from a single sample in a study of T cells in Graves' hyperthyroidism and ophthalmopathy. From the multiplex PCR reads, TCRdb called clonotypes with MiXCR, one entry per CDR3 protein. The table records some 510,000 distinct CDR3 sequences, roughly 20% of them present only once. The material sequenced was blood. Source of these receptors: a man aged 18 to 29 with Graves' hyperthyroidism. The CDR3 runs from the conserved cysteine through the conserved F or W. Each record gives: V gene, J gene, CDR3 protein.

TRBV5-5	TRBJ2-7	CASSWTGGAGYEQYF
TRBV10-3	TRBJ1-2	CAVTGTEYGYTF
TRBV13	TRBJ2-2	CASSSNIAGELFF
TRBV6-1	TRBJ2-2	CASSELTSGGVLFF
TRBV24-1	TRBJ2-5	CATSEAASGTHETQYF
TRBV5-1	TRBJ1-6	CASSPGTGENSPLHF
TRBV30	TRBJ2-2	CASGRGLDTGELFF
TRBV20-1	TRBJ2-2	CSARRTGGFAGELFF
TRBV4-1	TRBJ2-5	CASSQRLTKRETQYF
TRBV28	TRBJ1-2	CASSSGTENYGYTF
TRBV20-1	TRBJ2-5	CSGSLRDRGLLLQETQYF